Listed below are T cell receptor beta chains from one sample, sequenced in a study of blood T cell repertoires in COVID-19. Sequencing was performed with immunoSEQ multiplex PCR; in TCRdb, only in-frame clones are kept and a portion is missing. The sample has about 98,000 clones; approximately 85% are singletons. Sequenced: peripheral blood. The receptors stem from a middle-aged man with active or convalescent COVID-19. Both conserved end residues are part of each CDR3. Each record gives: CDR3 protein, CDR3 DNA, D gene, clone size, V gene, CDR3 length, J gene. A D gene is named only where the DNA matches it firmly. The size entry is marked missing in some rows and otherwise reads once, few, many or a size class.

CDR3 protein: CASSRDRAGNTIYF
CDR3 DNA: TGTGCCAGCAGCCGGGACAGGGCGGGAAACACCATATATTTT
D gene: TRBD1
clone size: once
V gene: TRBV11-2
CDR3 length: 14
J gene: TRBJ1-3

CDR3 protein: CATSGMGGNTIYF
CDR3 DNA: TGTGCCACTTCAGGGATGGGTGGAAACACCATATATTTT
D gene: NA
clone size: NA
V gene: TRBV30
CDR3 length: 13
J gene: TRBJ1-3

CDR3 protein: CASSSIQGGNNQPQHF
CDR3 DNA: TGTGCCAGCAGTTCGATACAGGGGGGCAATAATCAGCCCCAGCATTTT
D gene: TRBD1
clone size: NA
V gene: TRBV27
CDR3 length: 16
J gene: TRBJ1-5

CDR3 protein: CASSQERGGYTDTQYF
CDR3 DNA: TGCGCCAGCAGCCAAGAACGCGGGGGGTACACAGATACGCAGTATTTT
D gene: TRBD2
clone size: NA
V gene: TRBV4-3
CDR3 length: 16
J gene: TRBJ2-3

CDR3 protein: CASSRRGSPLHF
CDR3 DNA: TGTGCCAGCAGCCGGAGGGGTTCACCCCTCCACTTT
D gene: NA
clone size: NA
V gene: TRBV5-8
CDR3 length: 12
J gene: TRBJ1-6

CDR3 protein: CASSEAGRSTEAFF
CDR3 DNA: TGTGCCAGCAGTGAAGCAGGGAGGTCCACTGAAGCTTTCTTT
D gene: NA
clone size: few
V gene: TRBV6-1
CDR3 length: 14
J gene: TRBJ1-1

CDR3 protein: CASSKGLNYGYTF
CDR3 DNA: TGTGCCAGTAGTAAGGGACTCAACTATGGCTACACCTTC
D gene: NA
clone size: NA
V gene: TRBV19
CDR3 length: 13
J gene: TRBJ1-2

CDR3 protein: CASQGFGNTIYF
CDR3 DNA: TGTGCCAGCCAGGGCTTTGGAAACACCATATATTTT
D gene: NA
clone size: NA
V gene: TRBV6-6
CDR3 length: 12
J gene: TRBJ1-3

CDR3 protein: CASSPQGAGVSEQYF
CDR3 DNA: TGCGCCAGCAGCCCCCAAGGGGCAGGGGTTTCCGAGCAGTACTTC
D gene: NA
clone size: NA
V gene: TRBV5-1
CDR3 length: 15
J gene: TRBJ2-7

CDR3 protein: CAISESSSGGALEQFF
CDR3 DNA: TGTGCCATCAGTGAGTCGAGTAGCGGGGGGGCGTTGGAGCAGTTCTTC
D gene: TRBD2
clone size: NA
V gene: TRBV10-3
CDR3 length: 16
J gene: TRBJ2-1

CDR3 protein: CASSRPGQGNADTQYF
CDR3 DNA: TGTGCCAGTAGTCGACCGGGACAGGGGAACGCAGATACGCAGTATTTT
D gene: TRBD1
clone size: NA
V gene: TRBV19
CDR3 length: 16
J gene: TRBJ2-3

CDR3 protein: CASSYSKAGGSYGYTF
CDR3 DNA: TGTGCCAGCAGTTACTCGAAGGCGGGCGGGTCCTATGGCTACACCTTC
D gene: NA
clone size: NA
V gene: TRBV6-6
CDR3 length: 16
J gene: TRBJ1-2

CDR3 protein: CASSQVPEGVNEQFF
CDR3 DNA: TGTGCCAGCAGCCAAGTCCCAGAAGGGGTCAATGAGCAGTTCTTC
D gene: NA
clone size: once
V gene: TRBV3-1/TRBV3-2
CDR3 length: 15
J gene: TRBJ2-1

CDR3 protein: CASSPGQGVNQPQHF
CDR3 DNA: TGTGCCAGCTCACCGGGACAGGGCGTCAATCAGCCCCAGCATTTT
D gene: TRBD1
clone size: NA
V gene: TRBV18
CDR3 length: 15
J gene: TRBJ1-5

CDR3 protein: CASSLYGGEGEKLFF
CDR3 DNA: TGTGCCAGCAGCTTATACGGAGGGGAAGGTGAAAAACTGTTTTTT
D gene: NA
clone size: NA
V gene: TRBV7-2
CDR3 length: 15
J gene: TRBJ1-4

CDR3 protein: CASRRQGSEAFF
CDR3 DNA: TGTGCCAGCAGGCGACAGGGTTCTGAAGCTTTCTTT
D gene: TRBD1
clone size: NA
V gene: TRBV2
CDR3 length: 12
J gene: TRBJ1-1

CDR3 protein: CASSRDTNYGYTF
CDR3 DNA: TGTGCCAGCAGCAGGGACACGAACTATGGCTACACCTTC
D gene: NA
clone size: NA
V gene: TRBV12-3/TRBV12-4
CDR3 length: 13
J gene: TRBJ1-2

CDR3 protein: CASSFVDGNYGYTF
CDR3 DNA: TGTGCCAGCAGCTTCGTCGACGGGAACTATGGCTACACCTTC
D gene: NA
clone size: NA
V gene: TRBV7-2
CDR3 length: 14
J gene: TRBJ1-2

CDR3 protein: CASSQQENTEAFF
CDR3 DNA: TGTGCCAGCAGTCAACAGGAGAACACTGAAGCTTTCTTT
D gene: NA
clone size: NA
V gene: TRBV7-3
CDR3 length: 13
J gene: TRBJ1-1

CDR3 protein: CASSIIGQGAPQHF
CDR3 DNA: TGTGCCAGTAGTATAATAGGACAGGGTGCGCCCCAGCATTTT
D gene: TRBD1
clone size: NA
V gene: TRBV19
CDR3 length: 14
J gene: TRBJ1-5

CDR3 protein: CASSITDSYGYTF
CDR3 DNA: TGTGCCAGCAGTATCACGGACAGCTATGGCTACACCTTC
D gene: NA
clone size: NA
V gene: TRBV12-3/TRBV12-4
CDR3 length: 13
J gene: TRBJ1-2

CDR3 protein: CASSSRGAGVQETQYF
CDR3 DNA: TGTGCCAGCAGCAGTCGGGGAGCGGGGGTACAAGAGACCCAGTACTTC
D gene: TRBD2
clone size: NA
V gene: TRBV6-2/TRBV6-3
CDR3 length: 16
J gene: TRBJ2-5

CDR3 protein: CASSSTGFNEQFF
CDR3 DNA: TGTGCCAGCAGCTCCACAGGGTTCAATGAGCAGTTCTTC
D gene: NA
clone size: NA
V gene: TRBV12-3/TRBV12-4
CDR3 length: 13
J gene: TRBJ2-1

CDR3 protein: CATRRGYEQYF
CDR3 DNA: TGTGCCACCCGAAGGGGTTACGAGCAGTACTTC
D gene: NA
clone size: NA
V gene: TRBV11-2
CDR3 length: 11
J gene: TRBJ2-7

CDR3 protein: CSVEPRAGKLFF
CDR3 DNA: TGCAGCGTCGAACCGAGGGCTGGAAAACTGTTTTTT
D gene: NA
clone size: NA
V gene: TRBV29-1
CDR3 length: 12
J gene: TRBJ1-4

CDR3 protein: CASSYSRQAGGNTIYF
CDR3 DNA: TGTGCCAGCAGTTACTCGAGGCAGGCGGGAGGAAACACCATATATTTT
D gene: NA
clone size: NA
V gene: TRBV6-5
CDR3 length: 16
J gene: TRBJ1-3

CDR3 protein: CASSPPTGGDGGYTF
CDR3 DNA: TGTGCCAGCTCACCACCGACAGGGGGCGACGGTGGCTACACCTTC
D gene: TRBD1
clone size: NA
V gene: TRBV18
CDR3 length: 15
J gene: TRBJ1-2

CDR3 protein: CASSARETGNTIYF
CDR3 DNA: TGTGCCAGCAGTGCCAGGGAAACTGGAAACACCATATATTTT
D gene: NA
clone size: NA
V gene: TRBV6-2/TRBV6-3
CDR3 length: 14
J gene: TRBJ1-3

CDR3 protein: CASSQTGTGRGNTIYF
CDR3 DNA: TGCGCCAGCAGCCAAACCGGGACAGGGAGAGGAAACACCATATATTTT
D gene: TRBD1
clone size: NA
V gene: TRBV4-1
CDR3 length: 16
J gene: TRBJ1-3

CDR3 protein: CASIKNTEAFF
CDR3 DNA: TGTGCCAGCATAAAGAACACTGAAGCTTTCTTT
D gene: NA
clone size: NA
V gene: TRBV12-3/TRBV12-4
CDR3 length: 11
J gene: TRBJ1-1

CDR3 protein: CASSTRDTYEQYF
CDR3 DNA: TGTGCCAGCAGCACCAGGGATACCTACGAGCAGTACTTC
D gene: NA
clone size: NA
V gene: TRBV5-4
CDR3 length: 13
J gene: TRBJ2-7

CDR3 protein: CASSYTGTGWETQYF
CDR3 DNA: TGTGCCAGCAGTTACACTGGGACAGGATGGGAGACCCAGTACTTC
D gene: TRBD1
clone size: NA
V gene: TRBV6-5
CDR3 length: 15
J gene: TRBJ2-5

CDR3 protein: CASSPGLQGSTEAFF
CDR3 DNA: TGTGCCAGCTCACCAGGCCTACAGGGGAGCACTGAAGCTTTCTTT
D gene: TRBD1
clone size: NA
V gene: TRBV18
CDR3 length: 15
J gene: TRBJ1-1

CDR3 protein: CASSQREGTSGGMYEQYF
CDR3 DNA: TGTGCCAGCAGCCAAAGGGAGGGGACTAGCGGGGGGATGTACGAGCAGTACTTC
D gene: TRBD2
clone size: NA
V gene: TRBV4-2
CDR3 length: 18
J gene: TRBJ2-7

CDR3 protein: CASRNPLGQVYEQYF
CDR3 DNA: TGTGCCAGCAGAAATCCCCTCGGACAGGTGTACGAGCAGTACTTC
D gene: TRBD1
clone size: few
V gene: TRBV27
CDR3 length: 15
J gene: TRBJ2-7

CDR3 protein: CASSSMDRGNTIYF
CDR3 DNA: TGTGCCAGCAGTTCGATGGACAGGGGAAACACCATATATTTT
D gene: TRBD1
clone size: NA
V gene: TRBV6-5
CDR3 length: 14
J gene: TRBJ1-3

CDR3 protein: CASSQTGTGYEKLFF
CDR3 DNA: TGCGCCAGCAGCCAGACCGGGACAGGGTATGAAAAACTGTTTTTT
D gene: TRBD1
clone size: few
V gene: TRBV4-1
CDR3 length: 15
J gene: TRBJ1-4

CDR3 protein: CASSLQPGQNSPLHF
CDR3 DNA: TGTGCCAGCAGTCTACAGCCGGGACAGAATTCACCCCTCCACTTT
D gene: TRBD1
clone size: once
V gene: TRBV2
CDR3 length: 15
J gene: TRBJ1-6

CDR3 protein: CVSGGNTGELFF
CDR3 DNA: TGTGTTTCCGGGGGGAACACCGGGGAGCTGTTTTTT
D gene: NA
clone size: NA
V gene: TRBV11-2
CDR3 length: 12
J gene: TRBJ2-2

CDR3 protein: CASSLRDRTDTQYF
CDR3 DNA: TGTGCCAGCAGTCTCCGGGACAGAACAGATACGCAGTATTTT
D gene: TRBD1
clone size: NA
V gene: TRBV7-3
CDR3 length: 14
J gene: TRBJ2-3

CDR3 protein: CASSLERAGKGHNSPLHF
CDR3 DNA: TGTGCCAGCAGCTTAGAGCGGGCAGGGAAAGGGCATAATTCACCCCTCCACTTT
D gene: NA
clone size: NA
V gene: TRBV7-2
CDR3 length: 18
J gene: TRBJ1-6

CDR3 protein: CASSSQGGTGELFF
CDR3 DNA: TGTGCCAGCAGCTCACAGGGGGGCACCGGGGAGCTGTTTTTT
D gene: TRBD1
clone size: NA
V gene: TRBV7-3
CDR3 length: 14
J gene: TRBJ2-2